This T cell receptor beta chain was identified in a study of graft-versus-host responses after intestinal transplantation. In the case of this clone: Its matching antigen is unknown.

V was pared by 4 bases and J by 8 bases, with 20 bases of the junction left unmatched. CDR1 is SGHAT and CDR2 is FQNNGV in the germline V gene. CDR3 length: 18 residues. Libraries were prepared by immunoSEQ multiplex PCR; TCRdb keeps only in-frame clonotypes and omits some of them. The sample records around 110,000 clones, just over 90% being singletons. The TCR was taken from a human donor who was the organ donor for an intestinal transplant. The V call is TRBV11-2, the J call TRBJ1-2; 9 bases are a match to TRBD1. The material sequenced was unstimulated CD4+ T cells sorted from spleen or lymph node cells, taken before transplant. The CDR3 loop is CASSYRTLPGQGIWGYTF. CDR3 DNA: TGTGCCAGCAGCTATAGAACCCTCCCGGGACAGGGAATTTGGGGCTACACCTTC.